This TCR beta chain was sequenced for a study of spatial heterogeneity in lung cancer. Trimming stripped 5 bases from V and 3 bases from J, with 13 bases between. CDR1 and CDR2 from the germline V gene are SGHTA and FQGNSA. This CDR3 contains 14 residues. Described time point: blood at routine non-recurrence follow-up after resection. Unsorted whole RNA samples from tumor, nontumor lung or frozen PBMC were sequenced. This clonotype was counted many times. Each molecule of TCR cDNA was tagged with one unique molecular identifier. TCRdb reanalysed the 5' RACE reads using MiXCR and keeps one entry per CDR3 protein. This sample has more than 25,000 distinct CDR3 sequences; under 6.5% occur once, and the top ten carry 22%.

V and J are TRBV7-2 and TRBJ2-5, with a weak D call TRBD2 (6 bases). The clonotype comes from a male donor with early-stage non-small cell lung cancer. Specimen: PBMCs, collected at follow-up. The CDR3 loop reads CASSPRTGEETQYF. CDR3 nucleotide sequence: TGTGCCAGCAGCCCCAGGACGGGAGAAGAGACCCAGTACTTC.